The rows below give T cell receptor beta chains drawn from one sample of a study of cytomegalovirus exposure and HLA in healthy donors. Profiled with immunoSEQ multiplex PCR; TCRdb holds only in-frame clones, not every one. Of about 180,000 clones listed, roughly four fifths were seen once; the top ten hold about 2.7%. Material: PBMCs. These receptors all stem from a male donor in good health and CMV-seronegative. Both conserved end residues are trimmed from each CDR3. The D gene is left open where the match is weak.

J gene,V gene,D gene,CDR3 protein
TRBJ2-3,TRBV30,TRBD2,AWSERGGTDTQY
TRBJ1-4,TRBV15,TRBD1,ATSRDRAAKLF
TRBJ2-3,TRBV28,TRBD2,ASSRGMGGSTQY
TRBJ2-3,TRBV28,TRBD2,ASSLGLASVFNTDTQY
TRBJ1-4,TRBV28,.,ASSLEGATNEKLF
TRBJ2-1,TRBV15,TRBD2,ATSDRRREGRNEQF
TRBJ1-5,TRBV28,TRBD1,ASSSYRQGFQPQH
TRBJ1-5,TRBV18,TRBD1,ASSRNDRGWEPQH
TRBJ2-4,TRBV11-2,TRBD2,ASSPFSGAKDIQY
TRBJ1-6,TRBV7-2,.,ASSLVGGAQISPLH
TRBJ1-5,TRBV7-2,.,ASSWRGGINQPQH
TRBJ1-5,TRBV6-6,TRBD1,ASSSADRAFNQPQH
TRBJ2-3,TRBV11-2,TRBD1,ASSLGQTLTQY
TRBJ1-5,TRBV19,.,ASSINGNQPQH
TRBJ1-1,TRBV27,.,ASSLFSGSEAF
TRBJ1-5,TRBV30,.,AWARDTGNQPQH
TRBJ2-3,TRBV4-3,TRBD1,ASSLRGTGDDDTQY
TRBJ2-7,TRBV11-2,.,ACRAGASYEQY
TRBJ2-2,TRBV19,.,ASIIGGGELF
TRBJ2-5,TRBV4-3,.,ASSQDRATRGETQY
TRBJ1-3,TRBV28,TRBD1,ASRSDRVPGNTIY
TRBJ2-1,TRBV11-3,TRBD1,ASSPTAGGNYNEQF
TRBJ2-1,TRBV2,TRBD2,ASSEARAGGYNEQF
TRBJ2-5,TRBV28,.,ASSPGQTQETQY
TRBJ2-1,TRBV7-2,TRBD2,ASSLGLAGPYNEQF
TRBJ2-7,TRBV27,.,ASSFAQGTYEQY
TRBJ2-5,TRBV7-9,TRBD2,ASRPGLRTRGGETQY
TRBJ2-1,TRBV6-1,.,ASLRRNEQF
TRBJ2-1,TRBV5-4,TRBD1,ASSPGQGRDNEQF
TRBJ1-5,TRBV28,TRBD1,ASSFQTKGAGQPQH
TRBJ2-1,TRBV27,.,ASSLSYYNEQF
TRBJ1-2,TRBV18,.,ASSPPGQTNYGYT
TRBJ2-3,TRBV11-3,TRBD2,ASSFTSGGAAADTQY
TRBJ1-1,TRBV4-2,TRBD1,ASSPYDRAEAF
TRBJ2-3,TRBV30,.,AWSVSGAAVFTDTQY
TRBJ1-5,TRBV5-6,.,ASSTASRVGQPQH
TRBJ1-5,TRBV19,TRBD1,ASEGAGNQPQH
TRBJ2-1,TRBV5-1,TRBD2,ASSGAGFSYNEQF
TRBJ2-5,TRBV2,.,ASRRTGKETQY
TRBJ1-4,TRBV28,.,ASSFFTGSNEKLF
TRBJ2-5,TRBV4-2,.,ASSQETGIRETQY
TRBJ2-1,TRBV4-2,TRBD1,ASSQETGGDEQF
TRBJ2-1,TRBV7-9,TRBD2,ASTPTGRAYNEQF
TRBJ1-2,TRBV23-1,TRBD1,ASSQSLRDRDGYGYT
TRBJ2-1,TRBV29-1,TRBD2,SVELGLASYNEQF
TRBJ2-1,TRBV28,TRBD2,ASSAGTTLFNEQF
TRBJ2-4,TRBV27,.,ASSVTTKNIQY
TRBJ1-3,TRBV15,TRBD1,ATSRGSTGISGNTIY
TRBJ2-7,TRBV5-1,TRBD2,ASSFTSGSVYEQY
TRBJ1-5,TRBV7-2,TRBD1,ASSLRQGGNQPQH
TRBJ1-1,TRBV5-1,.,ASSFQGRDTEAF
TRBJ1-5,TRBV28,TRBD1,ASSLYRGDSNQPQH
TRBJ1-1,TRBV11-1,TRBD1,ASSSRGQVNAEAF
.,TRBV6-8,TRBD2,ASSRPGLAGWCTYEQY
TRBJ2-7,TRBV6-5,.,ASSFRYEQY
TRBJ1-5,TRBV6-5,.,ASSRQSNQPQH
TRBJ1-1,TRBV20-1,.,SAPQGTEAF